This T cell receptor beta chain was sequenced for a study of T cell changes during pregnancy in multiple sclerosis. Sequencing was performed with immunoSEQ multiplex PCR; in TCRdb, only in-frame clones are kept and a portion is missing. Of more than 45,000 clones listed, around 94% are singletons. The CDR3 spans 13 residues. CDR1 and CDR2 from the germline V gene are KGHSH and LQKENI. The V end was cut by 2 bases, the J end by 0 bases, with 4 bases between. This clone was recorded a few times. The genes are TRBV18 and TRBJ1-1; no clear D. The sample was CD4+ T cells from peripheral blood mononuclear cells, taken in the first trimester of pregnancy. The origin of this receptor is a female donor with multiple sclerosis, enrolled in a pregnancy study. The CDR3 nucleotides read TGTGCCAGCTCACCAGGGCTGAACACTGAAGCTTTCTTT. Translating it yields CASSPGLNTEAFF.